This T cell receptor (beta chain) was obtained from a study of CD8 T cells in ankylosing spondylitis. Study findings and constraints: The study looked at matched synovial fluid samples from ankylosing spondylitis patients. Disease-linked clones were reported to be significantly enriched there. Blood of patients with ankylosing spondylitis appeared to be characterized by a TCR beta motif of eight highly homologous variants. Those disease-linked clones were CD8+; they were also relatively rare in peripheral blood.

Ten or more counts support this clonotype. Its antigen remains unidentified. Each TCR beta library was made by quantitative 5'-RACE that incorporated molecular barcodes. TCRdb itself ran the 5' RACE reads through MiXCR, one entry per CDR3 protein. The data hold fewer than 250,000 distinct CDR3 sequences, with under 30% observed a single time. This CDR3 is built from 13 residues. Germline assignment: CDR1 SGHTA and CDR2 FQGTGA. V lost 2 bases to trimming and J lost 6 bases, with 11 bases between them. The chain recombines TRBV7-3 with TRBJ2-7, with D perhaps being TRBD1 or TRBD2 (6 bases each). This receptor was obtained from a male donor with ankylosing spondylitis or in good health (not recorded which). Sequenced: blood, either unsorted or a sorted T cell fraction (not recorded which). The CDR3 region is CASSLYGGGEQYF. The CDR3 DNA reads TGTGCCAGCAGCTTATACGGGGGCGGCGAGCAGTACTTC.